This TCR beta chain stems from a study of response to subunit inactivated influenza vaccine. The sample holds a few counts of this clonotype. TCRdb analysed the RT-PCR reads with MiXCR anew, one entry per CDR3 protein. The table records hundreds of thousands of distinct CDR3 sequences, approximately 10% of them present only once. These data were also filed under a second study, of T cells expressing NK-cell markers. As reported in that work: In generating TCR beta cDNA, 5'RACE template switching with UMIs was used. Of CD8+ T cells, about 1.0-8% belonged to dominant NKG2C+ clonotypes in roughly 6 donors. In four donors, dominant clonotypes made up roughly 28.3-65% of CD3+CD56-NKG2C+ cells.

The sequence derives from a man in his forties or fifties who received an inactivated influenza vaccine. This material consisted of PBMCs from blood, taken on the day of vaccination.

In DNA form, the CDR3 reads TGTGCCAGCAGTTTAGCGGTCCATAATAATTCACCCCTCCACTTT. Translation: CASSLAVHNNSPLHF. The J gene is TRBJ1-6, the V gene TRBV12-3 or TRBV12-4, with D unresolved. Trimming pared 0 bases from V and 5 bases from J, leaving 8 bases between. This CDR3 is 15 amino acids long.